Following are 22 T cell receptor beta chains from one sample sequenced in a study of cytomegalovirus exposure and HLA in healthy donors. PCR primers comprised 60 Vbeta and 13 Jbeta primers. The method was immunoSEQ multiplex PCR; TCRdb's version includes in-frame clones alone and lacks a portion of them. This sample's table reports around 150,000 clones. Sequenced material: PBMCs. These receptors were collected from a man aged 35 to 55 in good health and CMV-seronegative.

The chain uses TRBV10-3 and TRBJ2-7; D remains unclear. The V and J ends lost 10 bases and 0 bases respectively, with 10 bases between them. Germline lookup yields CDR1 ENHRY and CDR2 SYGVKD. This CDR3 contains 12 residues. The CDR3, as DNA: TGTGCCACCACAGAAAACTCCTACGAGCAGTACTTC. Translating gives CATTENSYEQYF.

The CDR3 DNA reads TGTGCCAGCAGCGTAGATCCACAGGGAGACACTGAAGCTTTCTTT. Amino acid sequence: CASSVDPQGDTEAFF. This chain joins TRBV9 and TRBJ1-1; possible D gene TRBD1, 6 bases. Germline V gives CDR1 SGDLS, CDR2 YYNGEE. Deletions cut 0 bases from V and 3 bases from J, with 12 bases between. This CDR3 region has 15 residues.

The rearrangement links TRBV9 to TRBJ2-3; 8 positions agree with TRBD2. The V segment lost 4 bases and the J segment 5 bases; nucleotides outside the gene matches: 9. The germline CDR1 and CDR2 sequences are SGDLS and YYNGEE. The CDR3 length is 15 residues. The CDR3 reads CASSSDGLARDTQYF. DNA of the CDR3: TGTGCCAGCAGCTCAGATGGACTAGCAAGAGATACGCAGTATTTT.

The chain is built from TRBV5-6 and TRBJ1-2; D perhaps matches TRBD1 (6 bases). The CDR3 extends over 14 amino acids. Deletions cut 4 bases from V and 4 bases from J, with 14 bases between. Per the germline V gene, CDR1 is SGHDT and CDR2 is YYEEEE. The CDR3 DNA reads TGTGCCAGCAGCAACCTACAGGGAAGCTATGGCTACACCTTC. It yields the protein CASSNLQGSYGYTF.

The gene calls are TRBV6-5 and TRBJ1-6; D ambiguous. The V gene's germline CDR1 is MNHEY and CDR2 SVGAGI. The CDR3 is 15 residues long. The germline V and J ends were trimmed by 0 bases and 5 bases, with 8 bases remaining between them. The CDR3 DNA sequence: TGTGCCAGCAGTTACTCCCGCAGCGATAATTCACCCCTCCACTTT. Translated, it gives CASSYSRSDNSPLHF.

V is TRBV5-1 and J is TRBJ2-5, with TRBD1 matching over 9 bases. This CDR3 has 17 residues. Germline loops: CDR1 SGHRS, CDR2 YFSETQ. Unmatched junction bases numbered 12, after V lost 0 bases and J lost 6 bases. The CDR3, as DNA: TGCGCCAGCAGCTTGGTGGGAGCCGTACAGGGGGCGAAGACCCAGTACTTC. Its translation: CASSLVGAVQGAKTQYF.

The chain combines TRBV5-5 with TRBJ1-1; D is possibly TRBD1 (6 bases). Per germline, CDR1 SGHKS and CDR2 YYEKEE (reference sequence). The CDR3 extends over 15 amino acids. V dropped 3 bases and J dropped 2 bases, with 14 bases sitting between them. This chain's CDR3 is CASSWGTGINTEAFF. The CDR3 nucleotides read TGTGCCAGCAGCTGGGGCACAGGGATTAACACTGAAGCTTTCTTT.

This chain uses TRBV5-1 with TRBJ2-1; TRBD2 matches 15 bases. The CDR3 sequence is 17 residues long. The J segment lost 7 bases and the V segment lost 4 bases, leaving 9 bases of the junction unmatched. CDR1 is SGHRS, CDR2 YFSETQ, per germline. In DNA form, the CDR3 reads TGCGCCAGCAGCCCCGGACTAGCGGGGGGGCGGGGGAATGAGCAGTTCTTC. It codes for CASSPGLAGGRGNEQFF.

This chain joins TRBV6-5 and TRBJ2-7; TRBD1 matches 7 bases. Germline CDR1 is MNHEY and CDR2 is SVGAGI. There are 13 residues in the CDR3. The J segment lost 7 bases and the V segment lost 7 bases, leaving 10 bases of the junction unmatched. The CDR3 reads CASNNRQGGEQYF. CDR3 coding DNA: TGTGCCAGCAACAACCGACAGGGTGGTGAGCAGTACTTC.

The chain carries TRBV5-1 and TRBJ2-5; 7 positions agree with TRBD1. Germline lookup yields CDR1 SGHRS and CDR2 YFSETQ. V lost 4 bases, J lost 0 bases, and 12 bases stayed unmatched. This CDR3 contains 17 residues. The CDR3 sequence is CASSHREQGINQETQYF. The CDR3 nucleotides are TGCGCCAGCAGCCACCGAGAACAGGGGATTAACCAAGAGACCCAGTACTTC.

The CDR3 here is CASSAWDRSNTEAFF. The CDR3 nucleotides read TGTGCCAGCAGCGCCTGGGACAGGTCGAACACTGAAGCTTTCTTT. The chain recombines TRBV9 with TRBJ1-1; 8 positions agree with TRBD1. J lost 1 base, V lost 3 bases, and 5 bases had no gene match. This CDR3 comprises 15 residues. The V gene's germline CDR1 is SGDLS and CDR2 YYNGEE.

The V gene is TRBV28, the J gene TRBJ1-6; no reliable D call. Trimming stripped 3 bases from V and 10 bases from J, with 13 bases between. Germline CDR1 and CDR2: MDHEN and SYDVKM. The CDR3 covers 14 residues. CDR3 sequence: CASSFLGGKSPLHF. The DNA for the CDR3 is TGTGCCAGCAGTTTTTTGGGAGGAAAGTCACCCCTCCACTTT.

The CDR3 spells CASSSRTGRHEKLFF. Written as DNA, the CDR3 is TGTGCCAGCAGCTCTCGGACAGGGCGCCATGAAAAACTGTTTTTT. The chain joins TRBV11-2 to TRBJ1-4; 8 nucleotides agree with TRBD1. V gave up 4 bases and J gave up 6 bases; unmatched junction bases: 7. Germline assignment: CDR1 SGHAT and CDR2 FQNNGV. This CDR3 comprises 15 residues.

The chain uses TRBV27 and TRBJ2-3; tentative D call: TRBD2 (5 bases). CDR3 size: 14 residues. Germline assignment: CDR1 MNHEY and CDR2 SMNVEV (reference sequence). V lost 4 bases, J lost 2 bases, and 10 bases lay in between. The CDR3 loop is CASSSGIFTDTQYF. DNA of the CDR3: TGTGCCAGCAGTTCGGGAATTTTCACAGATACGCAGTATTTT.

V is TRBV6-1 and J is TRBJ2-7; D gene uncertain. The CDR3 length is 15 residues. V was trimmed by 1 base and J by 2 bases, leaving 12 bases between them. Germline V CDR1 and CDR2: MNHNS, SASEGT. The CDR3 sequence is CASSEELSRAYEQYF. For the CDR3, the DNA is TGTGCCAGCAGTGAAGAGCTCTCCCGCGCCTACGAGCAGTACTTC.

This chain connects TRBV5-1 to TRBJ2-7; 7 bases are shared with TRBD1. The junction had 9 bases not matched to a gene; V was cut back by 4 bases and J by 2 bases. The CDR3 runs to 15 residues. The V gene's germline CDR1 is SGHRS and CDR2 YFSETQ. CDR3 DNA: TGCGCCAGCAGCCCATGGACAGGACTCACCTACGAGCAGTACTTC. Protein: CASSPWTGLTYEQYF. The variable domain in full, completed from reference TRBV5-1 and TRBJ2-7, reads KAGVTQTPRYLIKTRGQQVTLSCSPISGHRSVSWYQQTPGQGLQFLFEYFSETQRNKGNFPGRFSGRQFSNSRSEMNVSTLELGDSALYLCASSPWTGLTYEQYFGPGTRLTVT.

V gene TRBV2 combines with J gene TRBJ1-5; D might be TRBD1 (5 bases). Germline V gene data show CDR1 as SNHLY and CDR2 as FYNNEI. This CDR3 has 15 residues. Trimming removed 2 bases from V and 5 bases from J, with 13 bases in between. The CDR3 reads CASSELRAGDQPQHF. CDR3 in DNA: TGTGCCAGCAGTGAACTCAGGGCGGGGGATCAGCCCCAGCATTTT.

J is TRBJ2-1 and V is TRBV7-6; 7 bases agree with TRBD2. The germline CDR1 and CDR2 sequences are SGHVS and FNYEAQ. This CDR3 has 15 amino acids. V dropped 5 bases and J dropped 4; count of bases not matched to a gene: 8. The CDR3 nucleotides read TGTGCCAGCAGCCGTGGGGCTAGCGGATACAATGAGCAGTTCTTC. Translated, it gives CASSRGASGYNEQFF.

Concerning this clone: The junction does not match germline at one end; this may be a read error. This rearrangement joins TRBV2 to TRBJ2-1; 7 bases are a match to TRBD1. Germline V lookup: CDR1 SNHLY, CDR2 FYNNEI. The CDR3 consists of 13 residues. CDR3 nucleotides: TGTGCCAGCAGAGAAGGGGGCCGCAATGAGCAGTTCTTC. Encoded protein: CASREGGRNEQFF.

The chain links TRBV7-2 to TRBJ2-3, with a weak D call TRBD2 (6 bases). The CDR3 sequence is 15 residues long. Trimming left V 4 bases short and J 2 bases short, with 13 bases between. Germline-derived CDR1 and CDR2 are SGHTA and FQGNSA. The CDR3 region is CASSYAGTLTDTQYF. As DNA, the CDR3 is TGTGCCAGCAGCTACGCCGGGACTCTCACAGATACGCAGTATTTT.

This chain uses TRBV2 with TRBJ1-2; D uncertain. The germline CDR1 and CDR2 sequences are SNHLY and FYNNEI. Trimming left V 6 bases short and J 8 bases short, with 10 bases between. The CDR3 has 11 residues. The CDR3 protein is CASREISGYTF. CDR3 coding DNA: TGTGCCAGCAGAGAGATCTCCGGCTACACCTTC.

The V and J genes are TRBV29-1 and TRBJ2-7, with no clear D. V was pared by 5 bases and J by 1 base, with 9 bases between. The CDR3 is 12 residues long. Germline values: CDR1 SQVTM, CDR2 ANQGSEA. For the CDR3, the DNA is TGCAGCGTTCAGGTCCTTTCCTACGAGCAGTACTTC. It yields the protein CSVQVLSYEQYF.